This T cell receptor (beta chain) comes out of a study of CD8+CD57+ T cells in acquired aplastic anemia. Study background: CD4+ and CD8+ cells, once sorted, gave DNA averaging around 3.4 ug.

Whole-study results and caveats: Roughly 30 CD8+ CDR3 sequences occurred in both the patients and the controls.

TCR beta VDJ and CDR3 profiling used genomic DNA as template. MiXCR, run by TCRdb on the reads, gives a single entry per CDR3 protein. The sample contains about 160,000 distinct CDR3 sequences, 65% to 75% of which appear only once. Whoever was chosen for sequencing had shown CD8+CD57+ cell expansion by flow cytometry. All patients were therapy-naive when blood was sampled. As concerns this clonotype: Its antigen is still unknown.

The sequence was collected from a human donor with aplastic anemia. Sample: sorted CD4+, CD8+, or CD8+CD57+ T cells (not recorded which) from PBMCs.

For the CDR3, the DNA is TGCAGTGCTAGATTTGGGAGATCGGCCCAGTACTTC. As protein: CSARFGRSAQYF. The V and J genes are TRBV20-1 and TRBJ2-5; D possibly corresponds to TRBD2 (5 bases). The CDR3 has 12 amino acids. CDR1 and CDR2 (germline): DFQATT, SNEGSKA (reference sequence). Trimming pared 2 bases from V and 9 bases from J, leaving 13 bases between.